These 22 T cell receptor beta chains came from one sample sequenced in a study of blood T cell repertoires in COVID-19. TCRdb's table, derived via immunoSEQ multiplex PCR, lists solely in-frame clones and lacks some. The sample includes tens of thousands of clones, 75% to 80% of them seen just once. Material for sequencing was peripheral blood. The receptors were sampled from a woman between 65 and 79 years old with acute or convalescent COVID-19.

The rearrangement links TRBV27 to TRBJ2-7, with 8 bases fitting TRBD2. Germline V gives CDR1 MNHEY, CDR2 SMNVEV (reference sequence). CDR3 length equals 15 residues. V trimming: 0 bases; J trimming: 5 bases; junction bases outside the gene matches: 6. The CDR3 DNA follows: TGTGCCAGCAGTTTATCTACAGCGGGAGCCGACGAGCAGTACTTC. Amino acids: CASSLSTAGADEQYF.

V gene TRBV4-3 combines with J gene TRBJ2-1; 14 positions agree with TRBD2. Germline trimming cut 5 bases from V and 6 bases from J; bases unmatched to any gene: 3. This CDR3 is 15 amino acids long. Germline V gene data show CDR1 as LGHNA and CDR2 as YSLEER. The CDR3 bases are TGCGCCAGCAGCGCGGGACTAGCGGGGGTCAATGAGCAGTTCTTC. It encodes CASSAGLAGVNEQFF.

This clone came up many times. The CDR3 DNA sequence: TGTGCCAGCAGCTTGGATTTAGCGAACACCGGGGAGCTGTTTTTT. Translation gives CASSLDLANTGELFF. The chain recombines TRBV5-4 with TRBJ2-2; D unclear. The CDR3 contains 15 residues. V lost 0 bases to trimming and J lost 0 bases, with 6 bases between them. CDR1 is SGHNT and CDR2 is YYREEE in the germline V gene (reference sequence).

The V and J genes are TRBV7-2 and TRBJ1-5; D may be TRBD1 (5 bases). Trimming removed 5 bases from V and 1 base from J, with 12 bases in between. The germline V gene encodes CDR1 SGHTA and CDR2 FQGNSA. This CDR3 contains 15 residues. In nucleotides, the CDR3 is TGTGCCAGCAGCCCACGTGGGGGGAGCAATCAGCCCCAGCATTTT. It specifies CASSPRGGSNQPQHF.

This clone has just one count. The chain carries TRBV11-2 and TRBJ2-7, with 9 bases matching TRBD1. V was clipped by 5 bases and J by 2 bases; unmatched bases: 7. Per the germline V gene, CDR1 is SGHAT and CDR2 is FQNNGV. The CDR3 contains 15 residues. The CDR3 loop reads CASSIPGQGTYEQYF. The CDR3 DNA reads TGTGCCAGCAGCATACCGGGACAGGGTACCTACGAGCAGTACTTC.

In DNA, the CDR3 is TGTGCCAGCAGCTTAGAAGGGACAGGGCGGGTACATTTT. Translating gives CASSLEGTGRVHF. V and J are TRBV7-9 and TRBJ1-5; 9 bases map to TRBD1. The CDR3 covers 13 residues. The V gene end was trimmed by 1 base and the J gene end by 16 bases; junction bases not matched to a gene: 8. Germline V gives CDR1 SEHNR, CDR2 FQNEAQ (reference sequence).

V is TRBV4-2 and J is TRBJ2-1; 13 bases align to TRBD2. This CDR3 contains 15 residues. Germline CDR1 reads LGHNA; CDR2 reads YNFKEQ. V shed 6 bases and J 10 bases; nucleotides not matched to a gene: 9. CDR3 residues: CASSLRTSGSGEQFF. In nucleotides, the CDR3 is TGTGCCAGCAGTCTCCGGACTAGCGGGAGCGGCGAGCAGTTCTTC.

The CDR3 DNA reads as TGTGCCAGCAGCCTAGATCGGGGGGAGACTGAAGCTTTCTTT. Protein sequence: CASSLDRGETEAFF. This chain uses TRBV28 with TRBJ1-1; D might be TRBD1 (5 bases). Germline assignment: CDR1 MDHEN and CDR2 SYDVKM. The CDR3 contains 14 residues. V lost 6 bases to trimming and J lost 5 bases, with 16 bases between them.

The rearrangement uses TRBV27 and TRBJ2-5; tentatively, D is TRBD1 (6 bases). Germline V gene lookup returns CDR1 MNHEY and CDR2 SMNVEV (reference sequence). The CDR3 extends over 14 amino acids. Trimming shortened V by 3 bases and J by 5 bases, and 13 bases separated the two germline ends. This CDR3 is CASSFAGARETQYF. In DNA, the CDR3 is TGTGCCAGCAGTTTTGCAGGGGCTCGGGAGACCCAGTACTTC.

The J gene is TRBJ2-6, the V gene TRBV7-3; D gene ambiguous. CDR1 SGHTA and CDR2 FQGTGA come from the germline V gene. The V end was cut by 1 base, the J end by 4 bases, with 11 bases between. This CDR3 comprises 16 residues. DNA for the CDR3: TGTGCCAGCAGCTTAAGTCGCGGTGCCGGGGCCAACGTCCTGACTTTC. This encodes CASSLSRGAGANVLTF.

The chain combines TRBV28 with TRBJ2-7; 9 nucleotides align to TRBD2. Germline loops: CDR1 MDHEN, CDR2 SYDVKM. Trimming at V came to 6 bases and at J to 0 bases, leaving 6 bases not matched to a gene. CDR3 length: 15 residues. As DNA, the CDR3 is TGTGCCAGCAGGCGGAGCGGGGGGATCTCCTACGAGCAGTACTTC. Translation gives CASRRSGGISYEQYF.

This chain links TRBV11-2 with TRBJ2-6, with a weak D call TRBD2 (5 bases). CDR1 and CDR2 from the germline V gene are SGHAT and FQNNGV. V was trimmed by 3 bases and J by 4 bases, leaving 16 bases between them. This CDR3 is 17 amino acids long. The CDR3 spells CASSLEDAGGGANVLTF. The CDR3 DNA reads TGTGCCAGCAGCTTGGAGGACGCCGGCGGGGGGGCCAACGTCCTGACTTTC.

For this clone: A read error may account for a junction end that differs from germline. This chain connects TRBV7-8 to TRBJ1-2; TRBD1 matches 8 bases. The germline gives CDR1 SGHVS, CDR2 FQNEAQ. This CDR3 is 14 amino acids long. CDR3 bases: TGTGTCAGCAGCGTCGACAGGGGATGGTATGGCTACACCTTC. Translation gives CVSSVDRGWYGYTF.

This clone was recorded once. This chain links TRBV28 with TRBJ1-5; possible D gene TRBD1, 5 bases. The germline V gene has CDR1 MDHEN and CDR2 SYDVKM. V dropped 3 bases and J dropped 2 bases, with 17 bases sitting between them. This CDR3 has 17 amino acids. CDR3 residues: CASSFSLDTWGNQPQHF. CDR3 nucleotide sequence: TGTGCCAGCAGTTTCTCCTTGGACACCTGGGGCAATCAGCCCCAGCATTTT.

The chain combines TRBV5-1 with TRBJ2-5, with TRBD2 as a possible D gene (7 bases). The CDR3 spans 14 residues. The V end lost 1 base, the J end lost 5 bases, and 12 bases lay between the germline ends. Germline V lookup: CDR1 SGHRS, CDR2 YFSETQ. CDR3 bases: TGCGCCAGCAGCTTGTCGGGGGGCGGGGAGACCCAGTACTTC. Its translation: CASSLSGGGETQYF.

The rearrangement links TRBV7-9 to TRBJ1-1; possibly TRBD1 for D (6 bases). Germline loops: CDR1 SEHNR, CDR2 FQNEAQ (reference sequence). V was shortened by 6 bases and J by 5 bases, with 10 bases between the two germline ends. CDR3 length equals 12 residues. CDR3 DNA sequence: TGTGCCAGCAGACAGGGAAAAACTGAAGCTTTCTTT. Translation gives CASRQGKTEAFF.

This sequence joins TRBV7-2 and TRBJ2-3; 9 nucleotides agree with TRBD2. V lost 1 base and J lost 6; bases outside the gene matches: 8. This CDR3 is built from 16 residues. The germline V gene encodes CDR1 SGHTA and CDR2 FQGNSA. The CDR3 here is CASSLGPSGASDTQYF. In DNA form, the CDR3 reads TGTGCCAGCAGCTTAGGTCCTAGCGGGGCTTCGGATACGCAGTATTTT.

The table lists this clone with a few counts. The chain joins TRBV18 to TRBJ1-5; unclear D gene. The germline V gene encodes CDR1 KGHSH and CDR2 LQKENI. V lost 6 bases, J lost 0 bases, and 9 bases lay in between. The CDR3 contains 14 residues. The CDR3 is CASSGIDSNQPQHF. The DNA for the CDR3 is TGTGCCAGCTCGGGCATCGATAGCAATCAGCCCCAGCATTTT.

J is TRBJ2-1 and V is TRBV28; maybe TRBD1 (6 bases). Germline assignment: CDR1 MDHEN and CDR2 SYDVKM. V gave up 10 bases and J gave up 4 bases, with 20 bases separating them. The CDR3 length is 15 residues. CDR3 protein: CATGPGTRVYNEQFF. The CDR3 nucleotides are TGTGCCACCGGACCCGGGACAAGAGTGTACAATGAGCAGTTCTTC. The entire variable domain, with the rest obtained from reference TRBV28 and TRBJ2-1, is as follows: DVKVTQSSRYLVKRTGEKVFLECVQDMDHENMFWYRQDPGLGLRLIYFSYDVKMKEKGDIPEGYSVSREKKERFSLILESASTNQTSMYLCATGPGTRVYNEQFFGPGTRLTVL.

The gene calls are TRBV15 and TRBJ1-5; D might be TRBD1 (5 bases). The V gene lost 0 bases and the J gene lost 8 bases, with 17 bases spanning the gap. Germline V gene sequence: CDR1 LNHNV, CDR2 YYDKDF (reference sequence). The CDR3 loop spans 16 amino acids. CDR3 residues: CATSRDGGGAGEPQHF. The CDR3 DNA sequence: TGTGCCACCAGCAGAGATGGGGGAGGTGCGGGGGAGCCCCAGCATTTT.

The chain links TRBV6-5 to TRBJ2-7; weak D call: TRBD2 (6 bases). V was clipped by 8 bases and J by 2 bases, with 16 bases between them. CDR1 is MNHEY and CDR2 is SVGAGI in the germline V gene. The CDR3 spans 14 residues. The CDR3 nucleotides are TGTGCCAGCCGGGAGCTCTTCAGCACCTACGAGCAGTACTTC. This codes for CASRELFSTYEQYF.

The chain joins TRBV7-3 to TRBJ1-2; 7 bases align to TRBD1. Germline V lookup: CDR1 SGHTA, CDR2 FQGTGA. CDR3 length equals 13 residues. With V trimmed by 5 bases and J by 4 bases, 4 bases remained unmatched. CDR3 amino acids: CASSPGGTYGYTF. CDR3 coding DNA: TGTGCCAGCAGCCCAGGGGGGACCTATGGCTACACCTTC. The variable domain in full, with the rest retrieved from reference TRBV7-3 and TRBJ1-2, is GAGVSQTPSNKVTEKGKYVELRCDPISGHTALYWYRQSLGQGPEFLIYFQGTGAADDSGLPNDRFFAVRPEGSVSTLKIQRTERGDSAVYLCASSPGGTYGYTFGSGTRLTVV.